The T cell receptor (beta chain) under discussion was sequenced for a study of cytomegalovirus exposure and HLA in healthy donors. Whole-study findings and limits: A few chains linked to CMV were shown in vitro to be specific for CMV antigens. Cytomegalovirus status was reportedly diagnosed by the classifier with high sensitivity and specificity. A list of approximately 160 TCR beta chains associated with cytomegalovirus was given.

Separate from the approximately 650-subject first cohort, the roughly 130-subject validation cohort was the one that the donors belonged to. Libraries were prepared by immunoSEQ multiplex PCR; TCRdb keeps only in-frame clonotypes and omits some of them. The data contain 140,000 to 150,000 clones, about 94% of them singletons. For this clone: The antigen is not known.

The CDR3 extends over 14 amino acids. CDR1 and CDR2 (germline): SGHRS, YFSETQ. J lost 6 bases, V lost 5 bases, and 4 bases had no gene match. The receptor comes from a man younger than 30 in good health and CMV-seropositive. V is TRBV5-1 and J is TRBJ2-1; 11 bases match TRBD2. What was sequenced was PBMCs. CDR3 coding DNA: TGCGCCAGCAGACCAACTAGCGGGAGCAATGAGCAGTTCTTC. Its translation is CASRPTSGSNEQFF.